This is a list of T cell receptor beta chains from one sample in a study of cytomegalovirus exposure and HLA in healthy donors. TCRdb keeps only in-frame clones here, not all; method: immunoSEQ multiplex PCR. This table lists fewer than 150,000 clones. Sequenced material: PBMCs. The receptors originated from a woman aged 55 to 70 in good health and CMV-seronegative. The CDR3 runs from the conserved cysteine through the conserved F or W.

J | V | CDR3
TRBJ2-1 | TRBV5-6 | CASSFEGKTWAGEQFF
TRBJ2-5 | TRBV6-1 | CASRGTATGLGTQYF
TRBJ1-2 | TRBV10-3 | CAISNGLYGYTF
TRBJ1-4 | TRBV7-9 | CASSLYSTNNEKLFF
TRBJ2-1 | TRBV7-3 | CASSLNPGGPVGEQFF
TRBJ2-3 | TRBV2 | CASSASTSGRTDTQYF
TRBJ2-7 | TRBV19 | CASSIDRGGEQYF
TRBJ2-3 | TRBV18 | CASSHNRDSGTDTQYF
TRBJ2-3 | TRBV5-1 | CASRQGTDTQYF
TRBJ2-3 | TRBV6-1 | CASSEKVSASSTDTQYF
TRBJ2-1 | TRBV5-1 | CASSLRTGGAYNEQFF
TRBJ2-7 | TRBV28 | CASSRSGLAGFRHRSYEQYF
TRBJ1-6 | TRBV4-1 | CASSQELRSSYNSPLHF
TRBJ2-2 | TRBV19 | CASSLPYRGELFF
TRBJ2-7 | TRBV7-9 | CASSPSSYEQYF
TRBJ1-2 | TRBV6-1 | CASSEREAPVPNYGYTF
TRBJ2-7 | TRBV9 | CASSSQWGRDSDEQYF
TRBJ1-1 | TRBV2 | CASSQRTGKNTEAFF
TRBJ1-2 | TRBV18 | CASSPGQVGQNGYTF
TRBJ2-7 | TRBV5-1 | CASSLARDRPVTYEQYF
TRBJ2-1 | TRBV14 | CASSQDRGFPSYNEQFF
TRBJ1-1 | TRBV6-5 | CASSYYGQGWDTEAFF
TRBJ1-6 | TRBV27 | CASSLQGNSYNSPLHF
TRBJ1-3 | TRBV6-1 | CASRERRDRVRNTIYF
TRBJ2-1 | TRBV11-2 | CASTRTPKEGGGIMDEQFF
TRBJ2-1 | TRBV5-1 | CASSTGQGRAYNEQFF
TRBJ1-2 | TRBV5-3 | CARSLRTPTGVYGYTF
TRBJ1-3 | TRBV28 | CASRETGTLGNTIYF
TRBJ2-1 | TRBV7-9 | CASLSGGTNEQFF